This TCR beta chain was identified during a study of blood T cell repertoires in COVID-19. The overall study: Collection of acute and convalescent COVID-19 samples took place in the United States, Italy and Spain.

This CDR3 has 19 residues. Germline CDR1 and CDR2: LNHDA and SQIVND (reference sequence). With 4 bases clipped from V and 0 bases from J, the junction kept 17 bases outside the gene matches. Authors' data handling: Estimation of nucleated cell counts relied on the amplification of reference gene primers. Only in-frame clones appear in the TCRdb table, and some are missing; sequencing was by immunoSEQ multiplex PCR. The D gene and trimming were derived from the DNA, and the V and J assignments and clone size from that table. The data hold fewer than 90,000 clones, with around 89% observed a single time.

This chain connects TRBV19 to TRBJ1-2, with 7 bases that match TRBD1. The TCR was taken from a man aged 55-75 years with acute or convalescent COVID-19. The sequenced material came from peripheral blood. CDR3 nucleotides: TGTGCCAGTAGTACCGTATCCGGGACAGCGCTACTAGCTAACTATGGCTACACCTTC. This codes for CASSTVSGTALLANYGYTF.